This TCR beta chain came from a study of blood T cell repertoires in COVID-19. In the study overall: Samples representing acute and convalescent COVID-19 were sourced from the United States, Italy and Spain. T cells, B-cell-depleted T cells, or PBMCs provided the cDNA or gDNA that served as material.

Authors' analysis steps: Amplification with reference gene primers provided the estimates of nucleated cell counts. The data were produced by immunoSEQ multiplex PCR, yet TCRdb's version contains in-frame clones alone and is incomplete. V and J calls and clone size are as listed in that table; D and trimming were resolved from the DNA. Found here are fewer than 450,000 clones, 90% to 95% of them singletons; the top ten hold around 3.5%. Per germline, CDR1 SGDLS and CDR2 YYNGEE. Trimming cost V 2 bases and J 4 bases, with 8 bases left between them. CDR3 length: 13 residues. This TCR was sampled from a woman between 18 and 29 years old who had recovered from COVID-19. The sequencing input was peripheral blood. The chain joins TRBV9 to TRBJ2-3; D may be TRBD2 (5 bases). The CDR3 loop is CASSVSGADTQYF. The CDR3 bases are TGTGCCAGCAGCGTTTCCGGGGCAGATACGCAGTATTTT.